The rows below give T cell receptor beta chains drawn from one sample of a study of T cell responses to AZD1222 COVID-19 vaccine. Profiling relied on immunoSEQ multiplex PCR, and the TCRdb table lists in-frame clones only, not all of them. The profile shows about 120,000 clones, more than 85% of them singletons. The sequenced sample was peripheral blood, obtained on day 0 of AZD1222 vaccination. These receptors were obtained from an adult in good health. CDR3s include the opening cysteine and the closing phenylalanine or tryptophan. A D gene is named only where the DNA matches it firmly. Expanded clones get a size class; other rows say once, few or many, or leave the size out.

V	length	D	J	size	CDR3	DNA
TRBV5-1	16	.	TRBJ2-2	.	CASSLEGVYNTGELFF	TGCGCCAGCAGCTTGGAGGGAGTTTATAACACCGGGGAGCTGTTTTTT
TRBV30	14	TRBD1	TRBJ1-5	once	CAWAETGINQPQHF	TGTGCCTGGGCTGAGACAGGGATCAATCAGCCCCAGCATTTT
TRBV2	14	.	TRBJ1-5	.	CASSVRTSDQPQHF	TGTGCCAGCAGTGTTCGGACATCGGATCAGCCCCAGCATTTT
TRBV9	13	.	TRBJ2-5	.	CASSLDQGETQYF	TGTGCCAGCAGCCTCGACCAGGGGGAGACCCAGTACTTC
TRBV6-6	15	TRBD1	TRBJ1-2	.	CASSWTQGTPYGYTF	TGTGCCAGCAGTTGGACACAGGGGACGCCCTATGGCTACACCTTC
TRBV19	15	.	TRBJ2-3	.	CASSIPPGGTDTQYF	TGTGCCAGTAGTATACCCCCAGGCGGGACAGATACGCAGTATTTT
TRBV27	13	TRBD1	TRBJ1-1	.	CASSSLDRVQAFF	TGTGCCAGCAGTTCCCTAGACAGGGTCCAAGCTTTCTTT
TRBV7-8	16	.	TRBJ1-4	.	CASSLVRIRTNEKLFF	TGTGCCAGCAGCTTAGTCCGTATTCGAACTAATGAAAAACTGTTTTTT
TRBV30	17	.	TRBJ1-6	.	CAWSVLWTPNRSSPLHF	TGTGCCTGGAGTGTACTGTGGACCCCTAACAGGAGTTCACCCCTCCACTTT
TRBV6-4	15	TRBD2	TRBJ2-1	few	CASSLSLSGSIEQFF	TGTGCCAGCAGCCTAAGCCTAAGCGGGAGTATTGAGCAGTTCTTC
TRBV4-2	13	TRBD1	TRBJ1-1	.	CASSPRTGAEAFF	TGTGCCAGCAGCCCCAGGACAGGGGCTGAAGCTTTCTTT
TRBV3-1/TRBV3-2	14	.	TRBJ1-1	few	CASSQVPGDTEAFF	TGTGCCAGCAGCCAAGTCCCGGGAGACACTGAAGCTTTCTTT
TRBV5-4	15	.	TRBJ2-2	.	CASSTGTYNTGELFF	TGTGCCAGCAGCACCGGGACTTACAACACCGGGGAGCTGTTTTTT
TRBV28	15	.	TRBJ2-7	.	CASSSHGPGAYEQYF	TGTGCCAGCAGTTCTCACGGACCCGGAGCCTACGAGCAGTACTTC
TRBV19	14	.	TRBJ1-5	.	CASSILRGNQPQHF	TGTGCCAGTAGCATCTTAAGGGGGAATCAGCCCCAGCATTTT
TRBV20-1	11	.	TRBJ1-2	.	CSAAQGSGYTF	TGCAGTGCTGCTCAAGGGAGTGGCTACACCTTC
TRBV7-4	17	.	TRBJ2-7	once	CASSLERVGDNTYEQYF	TGTGCCAGCAGCTTAGAAAGGGTTGGGGACAACACCTACGAGCAGTACTTC
TRBV5-1	12	.	TRBJ2-7	.	CASSLESTEQYF	TGCGCCAGCAGCTTGGAATCTACCGAGCAGTACTTC
TRBV9	13	.	TRBJ2-7	once	CASSVARYSEQYF	TGTGCCAGCAGCGTAGCCCGCTACTCCGAGCAGTACTTC
TRBV5-1	13	.	TRBJ2-1	once	CASSRDTDNEQFF	TGCGCCAGCTCCCGGGACACGGACAATGAGCAGTTCTTC
TRBV18	13	TRBD1	TRBJ1-2	once	CASSPPGQYGYTF	TGTGCCAGCTCACCCCCGGGACAGTATGGCTACACCTTC
TRBV7-6	15	TRBD2	TRBJ2-3	.	CASSWEGARTDTQYF	TGTGCCAGCAGCTGGGAGGGTGCTCGCACAGATACGCAGTATTTT
TRBV3-1/TRBV3-2	14	.	TRBJ2-7	.	CASSQEGGSYEQYF	TGTGCCAGCAGCCAAGAGGGGGGCTCCTACGAGCAGTACTTC
TRBV10-1	12	TRBD1	TRBJ1-1	.	CASSDGTGEAFF	TGCGCCAGCAGCGACGGGACAGGTGAAGCTTTCTTT
TRBV30	13	.	TRBJ2-5	.	CAWNLGSGETQYF	TGTGCCTGGAATCTGGGCTCGGGGGAGACCCAGTACTTC
TRBV9	15	.	TRBJ1-2	.	CASSVAEAGNYGYTF	TGTGCCAGCAGCGTAGCTGAGGCCGGAAACTATGGCTACACCTTC
TRBV6-1	15	TRBD1	TRBJ2-7	.	CASSENTGGSGEQYF	TGTGCCAGCAGTGAAAACACAGGGGGATCGGGGGAGCAGTACTTC
TRBV18	17	.	TRBJ1-1	.	CASSPGKGSRMNTEAFF	TGTGCCAGCTCACCAGGCAAGGGGTCCCGGATGAACACTGAAGCTTTCTTT
TRBV7-8	14	.	TRBJ2-5	.	CASSKGGVQETQYF	TGTGCCAGCAGCAAGGGGGGTGTACAAGAGACCCAGTACTTC
TRBV6-1	16	TRBD2	TRBJ2-5	.	CASSEMAGGPQETQYF	TGTGCCAGCAGTGAAATGGCGGGAGGGCCCCAAGAGACCCAGTACTTC
TRBV9	16	.	TRBJ2-1	.	CASSPTTGSSYNEQFF	TGTGCCAGCAGCCCAACTACAGGGAGCTCCTACAATGAGCAGTTCTTC
TRBV27	15	.	TRBJ2-7	.	CASSLDNLGNYEQYF	TGTGCCAGCAGTTTAGACAACCTGGGGAACTACGAGCAGTACTTC
TRBV18	12	.	TRBJ1-1	.	CASSPVVTEAFF	TGTGCCAGCTCACCGGTTGTGACTGAAGCTTTCTTT
TRBV5-6	17	.	TRBJ1-6	.	CASSLTRGSSYNSPLHF	TGTGCCAGCAGCCTCACGCGCGGGAGCTCCTATAATTCACCCCTCCACTTT
TRBV3-1/TRBV3-2	13	.	TRBJ2-3	.	CASSLGGTDTQYF	TGTGCCAGCAGCCTGGGAGGCACAGATACGCAGTATTTT
TRBV5-1	13	.	TRBJ1-2	.	CASSELTNYGYTF	TGCGCCAGCAGCGAGCTAACGAACTATGGCTACACCTTC
TRBV11-2	12	.	TRBJ2-7	.	CASSLDRDEQYF	TGTGCCAGCAGCTTAGACCGTGACGAGCAGTACTTC
TRBV7-9	13	.	TRBJ2-7	.	CASSLNIGSEQYF	TGTGCCAGCAGCTTAAATATAGGCAGCGAGCAGTACTTC
TRBV30	13	.	TRBJ1-1	.	CAWRGGQNTEAFF	TGTGCCTGGAGGGGGGGGCAGAACACTGAAGCTTTCTTT
TRBV7-9	15	TRBD1	TRBJ1-4	.	CASSQEGQGNEKLFF	TGTGCCAGCAGCCAAGAGGGACAGGGGAATGAAAAACTGTTTTTT
TRBV2	20	.	TRBJ1-3	.	CASSEAEGYRTLVSGNTIYF	TGTGCCAGCAGTGAAGCCGAAGGGTACAGGACCTTAGTATCTGGAAACACCATATATTTT
TRBV4-2	15	.	TRBJ1-6	.	CASSQEVGGGSPLHF	TGTGCCAGCAGCCAAGAGGTCGGGGGGGGTTCACCCCTCCACTTT
TRBV28	10	.	TRBJ1-5	.	CASSGQPQHF	TGTGCCAGCTCAGGTCAGCCCCAGCATTTT
TRBV28	14	TRBD1	TRBJ1-2	.	CASSLQGGYYGYTF	TGTGCCAGCAGTTTACAGGGGGGTTACTATGGCTACACCTTC
TRBV4-1	14	.	TRBJ1-2	.	CASSQVEANYGYTF	TGCGCCAGCAGCCAAGTGGAAGCTAACTATGGCTACACCTTC
TRBV3-1/TRBV3-2	16	.	TRBJ2-7	few	CASSLPRGATIYEQYF	TGTGCCAGCAGCCTCCCCCGAGGGGCTACAATCTACGAGCAGTACTTC
TRBV3-1/TRBV3-2	13	.	TRBJ1-6	once	CASSQDQSSPLHF	TGTGCCAGCAGCCAAGATCAGTCCTCACCCCTCCACTTT
TRBV9	17	TRBD2	TRBJ2-5	.	CASSVGVGLAGEETQYF	TGTGCCAGCAGCGTAGGGGTGGGACTAGCGGGAGAGGAGACCCAGTACTTC
TRBV19	18	TRBD1	TRBJ1-5	.	CASSIGTGASGGNQPQHF	TGTGCCAGTAGTATCGGGACAGGGGCTTCGGGTGGCAATCAGCCCCAGCATTTT
TRBV5-1	14	.	TRBJ2-2	.	CASSLGGNTGELFF	TGCGCCAGCAGCTTGGGGGGCAACACCGGGGAGCTGTTTTTT
TRBV27	21	.	TRBJ2-6	.	CASSVRLSDRASYSGANVLTF	TGTGCCAGCAGCGTCCGCCTCTCGGACAGAGCCTCCTACTCTGGGGCCAACGTCCTGACTTTC
TRBV5-1	15	.	TRBJ2-1	once	CATGEGGPFYNEQFF	TGCGCCACCGGGGAGGGGGGTCCCTTCTACAATGAGCAGTTCTTC
TRBV27	15	TRBD2	TRBJ2-7	few	CASIGWGTSPNEQYF	TGTGCCAGCATCGGATGGGGGACTAGTCCCAACGAGCAGTACTTC
TRBV21-1	14	.	TRBJ1-2	.	CASIFDGTNYGYTF	TGTGCCAGCATATTCGACGGGACTAACTATGGCTACACCTTC
TRBV6-5	13	.	TRBJ1-1	.	CASSRTSNTEAFF	TGTGCCAGCAGTAGGACAAGTAACACTGAAGCTTTCTTT
TRBV21-1	17	.	TRBJ2-1	.	CASSKEGGGRSYNEQFF	TGTGCCAGCAGCAAAGAGGGTGGGGGGCGCTCCTACAATGAGCAGTTCTTC
TRBV30	13	.	TRBJ2-2	.	CAWSTGNTGELFF	TGTGCCTGGAGCACGGGGAACACCGGGGAGCTGTTTTTT